This T cell receptor beta chain was documented in a study of cytomegalovirus exposure and HLA in healthy donors. Whole-study context: The 120 validation repertoires were produced on the same platform as the roughly 720 repertoires of the first cohort. This was reported in a later analysis.

CDR3 length: 13 residues. V lost 2 bases, J lost 7 bases, and 3 bases stayed unmatched. Per the germline V gene, CDR1 is WSHSY and CDR2 is SAAADI. Method: immunoSEQ multiplex PCR; TCRdb's copy keeps in-frame clones and lacks some. The sample holds 200,000 to 300,000 clones, 90% seen once. The donors were part of the validation cohort of around 110 subjects. That cohort was separate from the first cohort, which comprised several hundred subjects. Sequenced material: PBMCs. The TCR comes from a woman aged 25 to 45 in good health and CMV-seronegative. The chain joins TRBV10-2 to TRBJ2-7; TRBD2 matches 9 bases. The CDR3 bases are TGCGCCAGCAGTGAGGGCCTAGCGGGAGAGCAGTACTTC. This encodes CASSEGLAGEQYF.